The entry below gives a single T cell receptor (beta chain) sequence along with its context. Antigen unknown. The CDR3 has 15 residues. The germline gives CDR1 SGHDT, CDR2 YYEEEE. Trimming cost V 1 base and J 2 bases, with 11 bases left between them. This sample is part of a study of CD4 T cells in relation to SARS-CoV-2 and coronaviruses. Unexposed donor CD4+ T cells date from about 2011-2018, before the COVID-19 pandemic. CD4+ T cells were isolated from the cells after 10 days of culture. Testing used SARS-CoV-2 S/N and four cold-coronavirus spikes on unexposed-donor CD4+ T cells, cells permitting. Each well had about 2.1 million PBMCs in 5% human AB serum with IL-2. Study conclusions and caveats: Pre-pandemic and post-infection samples never came from the same donor. This crossreactivity analysis covered spike protein alone, no other viral proteins.

TCRdb keeps only in-frame clones here, not all; method: immunoSEQ multiplex PCR. The table includes 20,000 to 25,000 clones, around 80% detected once. The material sequenced was CD4+ T cells from PBMCs, cultured in vitro. This chain uses TRBV5-6 with TRBJ2-3; D gene ambiguous. This TCR was recovered from a human donor in good health. Written as DNA, the CDR3 is TGTGCCAGCAGCTTGAGGATTGGATCCACAGATACGCAGTATTTT. It translates to CASSLRIGSTDTQYF.